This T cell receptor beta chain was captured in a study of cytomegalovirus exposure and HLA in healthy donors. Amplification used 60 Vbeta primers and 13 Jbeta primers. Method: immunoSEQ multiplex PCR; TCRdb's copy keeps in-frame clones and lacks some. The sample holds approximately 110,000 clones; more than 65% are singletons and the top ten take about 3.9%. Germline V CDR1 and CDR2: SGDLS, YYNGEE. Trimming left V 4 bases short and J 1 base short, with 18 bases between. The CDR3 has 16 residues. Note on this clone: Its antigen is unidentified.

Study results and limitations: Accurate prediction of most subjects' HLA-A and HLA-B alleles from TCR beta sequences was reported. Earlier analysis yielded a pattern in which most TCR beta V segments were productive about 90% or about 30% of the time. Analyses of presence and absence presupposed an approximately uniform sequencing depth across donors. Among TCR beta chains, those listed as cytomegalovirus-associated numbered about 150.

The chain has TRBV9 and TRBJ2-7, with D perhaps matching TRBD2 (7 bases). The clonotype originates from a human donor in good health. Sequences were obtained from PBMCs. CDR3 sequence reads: CASSPSRGGGSYEQYF. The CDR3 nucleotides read TGTGCCAGCAGCCCCTCTAGGGGAGGGGGTTCCTACGAGCAGTACTTC.